The sequence of this TCR beta chain was determined in a study of Graves' ophthalmopathy and Graves' hyperthyroidism. The authors amplified TCR beta CDR3 regions from RNA transcripts. First-round RT-PCR with HTBI primers preceded a second-round multiplex PCR. TCRdb independently ran MiXCR on the multiplex PCR reads; one entry per CDR3 protein. The sample holds 230,000 or so distinct CDR3 sequences, 40% to 50% seen once. A few counts support this clonotype. Its specificity is not known. Germline CDR1 SGHTA, CDR2 FQGNSA. Trimming took off 1 base at V and 5 bases at J, with 12 bases between the two ends. This CDR3 has 15 amino acids. The study, taken as a whole, reports: Blood was where most expanded thyroid clonotypes above 0.001 frequency also turned up.

J is TRBJ1-5 and V is TRBV7-2, with a weak D call TRBD1 (5 bases). Material: peripheral blood. The clonotype originates from an adult man with Graves' ophthalmopathy. CDR3 protein: CASSLGRTPDQPQHF. The CDR3 bases are TGTGCCAGCAGCTTAGGAAGGACACCAGATCAGCCCCAGCATTTT.